These T cell receptor beta chains were read from a single sample in a study of T cells after yellow fever vaccination. TCRdb passed the 5' RACE reads through MiXCR, listing each CDR3 protein once. The repertoire consists of 450,000 to 600,000 distinct CDR3 sequences, with around an eighth occurring once and the leading ten covering over 11%. The material sequenced was PBMCs, taken on the day of the yellow fever booster vaccination. The receptors here all came from a young man who received the YFV17D yellow fever vaccine. CDR3s include the opening cysteine and the closing phenylalanine or tryptophan. The D gene is left open where the match is weak. The listing skips clone size in some rows; elsewhere it reads once, few, many or a size class.

V	D	size	J	DNA	CDR3
TRBV5-6	TRBD2	few	TRBJ2-3	TGTGCCAGCAGCCCATCGGGGGGAGATACGCAGTATTTT	CASSPSGGDTQYF
TRBV20-1	TRBD2	.	TRBJ2-1	TGCAGTGCTAAGGCTAGCGGGAGGGCCGGTGAGCAGTTCTTC	CSAKASGRAGEQFF
TRBV6-1	TRBD2	.	TRBJ2-1	TGTGCCAGCAGCCCCGGACTAGCGGGAAGCCATGAGCAGTTCTTC	CASSPGLAGSHEQFF
TRBV20-1	.	.	TRBJ2-5	TGCAGTGCTGTTTTCGGGACCCAGTACTTC	CSAVFGTQYF
TRBV20-1	TRBD2	.	TRBJ2-1	TGCAGTGCTAGGGAGACTAGCGGTCCGTACAATGAGCAGTTCTTC	CSARETSGPYNEQFF
TRBV18	.	.	TRBJ1-1	TGTGCCAGCTCACCTTTACAGTCTGGAACTGAAGCTTTCTTT	CASSPLQSGTEAFF
TRBV9	.	many	TRBJ1-1	TGTGCCAGCAGCCTCGGGCCGGGAACTGAAGCTTTCTTT	CASSLGPGTEAFF
TRBV19	TRBD2	.	TRBJ2-7	TGTGCCAGTAGTTTGAGCGGGGCGGACCGAACCTACGAGCAGTACTTC	CASSLSGADRTYEQYF
TRBV19	.	.	TRBJ1-2	TGTGCCAGTGGGACGGGACCGAGGTATGGCTACACCTTC	CASGTGPRYGYTF
TRBV28	.	few	TRBJ2-3	TGTGCCAGCATCAGGGGACGAACAGATACGCAGTATTTT	CASIRGRTDTQYF
TRBV15	TRBD2	.	TRBJ2-7	TGTGCCACCAGCAGAGGTAGCGGGACCGAGCAGTACTTC	CATSRGSGTEQYF
TRBV20-1	.	.	TRBJ2-5	TGCAGTGCTAGAGATGGCGGCAGGGGTGGGAAGACCCAGTACTTC	CSARDGGRGGKTQYF
TRBV5-1	TRBD1	.	TRBJ2-3	TGCGCCAGCAGCGTCGGACAGGAAACAGATACGCAGTATTTT	CASSVGQETDTQYF
TRBV18	.	.	TRBJ2-7	TGTGCCAGCTCACCACAATCCAGCTCCTACGAGCAGTACTTC	CASSPQSSSYEQYF
TRBV5-1	.	few	TRBJ2-7	TGCGCCAGCAGCTCCGAGGGGGGTTACTCCTACGAGCAGTACTTC	CASSSEGGYSYEQYF
TRBV14	TRBD1	.	TRBJ2-7	TGTGCCAGCAGCCCCCACAGGGGATCCTACGAGCAGTACTTC	CASSPHRGSYEQYF
TRBV7-9	.	few	TRBJ1-1	TGTGCCAGCACTTACTCGAACACTGAAGCTTTCTTT	CASTYSNTEAFF
TRBV19	.	few	TRBJ1-2	TGTGCCAGTAGTATTGACAGGAGATCCTATGGCTACACCTTC	CASSIDRRSYGYTF
TRBV9	.	.	TRBJ2-7	TGTGCCAGCAGCGTAGCTAGGGAGGTTCGCGAGCAGTACTTC	CASSVAREVREQYF
TRBV12-3/TRBV12-4	.	.	TRBJ1-1	TGTGCCAGCAGTTTTCAGGGGCCGAACACTGAAGCTTTCTTT	CASSFQGPNTEAFF
TRBV9	.	few	TRBJ1-1	TGTGCCAGCAGCGATGGGTTGGTCACTGAAGCTTTCTTT	CASSDGLVTEAFF
TRBV7-2	.	.	TRBJ2-7	TGTGCCAGCAGCGACTATCTGAACGAGCAGTACTTC	CASSDYLNEQYF
TRBV27	TRBD1	.	TRBJ1-2	TGTGCCAGCAGTTTTCAGGGGGGCGCTGGCTACACCTTC	CASSFQGGAGYTF
TRBV5-1	.	few	TRBJ1-6	TGCGCCAGCAGCTTGGCCGGTCCCGAGAATAATTCACCCCTCCACTTT	CASSLAGPENNSPLHF
TRBV25-1	TRBD2	.	TRBJ2-1	TGTGCCAGCAGTGAACCGGGAGGAAATGAGCAGTTCTTC	CASSEPGGNEQFF
TRBV7-9	TRBD1	few	TRBJ1-2	TGTGCCAGCAGCTATGGGGACAGCCACTATGGCTACACCTTC	CASSYGDSHYGYTF
TRBV20-1	.	.	TRBJ2-1	TGCAGTGCTAGACCCCTTGACCCGAGCTCCTACAATGAGCAGTTCTTC	CSARPLDPSSYNEQFF
TRBV9	TRBD2	.	TRBJ2-1	TGTGCCAGCAGCCTCAATAGCGGGAAGGGGTACAATGAGCAGTTCTTC	CASSLNSGKGYNEQFF
TRBV5-1	.	.	TRBJ2-2	TGCGCCAGCGGAGGGGGTCGTACCGGGGAGCTGTTTTTT	CASGGGRTGELFF
TRBV7-3	TRBD1	many	TRBJ2-5	TGTGCCAGCAGCTTAGGACAGGGGGCGCGTGAGACCCAGTACTTC	CASSLGQGARETQYF
TRBV7-2	.	.	TRBJ2-1	TGTGCCAGCAGCGGTAGGGGCAATGAGCAGTTCTTC	CASSGRGNEQFF
TRBV11-2	TRBD2	.	TRBJ2-1	TGTGCCAGCAGCTCAGGCCTGGGGCGGGAGTGGGGTGAGCAGTTCTTC	CASSSGLGREWGEQFF
TRBV10-3	TRBD1	.	TRBJ2-7	TGTGCCTCCAACCGGGCCTCGGGACAGGACGAGCAGTACTTC	CASNRASGQDEQYF
TRBV3-1	.	.	TRBJ1-4	TGTGCCAGCAGCCCCTCCCCGGGGGGAAATGAAAAACTGTTTTTT	CASSPSPGGNEKLFF
TRBV10-3	TRBD1	few	TRBJ2-5	TGTGCCACCAAGACAGGGGTCCAAGAGACCCAGTACTTC	CATKTGVQETQYF
TRBV7-2	.	.	TRBJ1-2	TGTGCCAGCAGCTTATTCCCAAGCTATGGCTACACCTTC	CASSLFPSYGYTF
TRBV7-8	.	few	TRBJ2-5	TGTGCCAGCAGCGAAATAACGGCAGGGAGAGGGTCACAGACCCAGTACTTC	CASSEITAGRGSQTQYF
TRBV6-1	.	many	TRBJ2-1	TGTGCCGGGGCGACTAGCTACAATGAGCAGTTCTTC	CAGATSYNEQFF
TRBV7-9	TRBD2	few	TRBJ2-7	TGTGCCAGCAGCCCTGAGGGGGGACTAGGCTACTACGAGCAGTACTTC	CASSPEGGLGYYEQYF
TRBV11-2	TRBD2	few	TRBJ2-1	TGTGCCAGCAGCTGGGCTTCGGGACTAGCGGGAGGCATTGACAATGAGCAGTTCTTC	CASSWASGLAGGIDNEQFF
TRBV20-1	.	many	TRBJ2-3	TGCAGTGCTCGACATCGGGGGTATGGGACAGATACGCAGTATTTT	CSARHRGYGTDTQYF
TRBV3-1	.	few	TRBJ1-1	TGTGCCAGCAGTCAAATGCCAGGGCGAACGACTGAAGCTTTCTTT	CASSQMPGRTTEAFF
TRBV28	.	.	TRBJ2-1	TGTGCCAGCTTCAGCTCCTACAATGAGCAGTTCTTC	CASFSSYNEQFF
TRBV11-2	.	.	TRBJ2-3	TGTGCCAGCAGCTCTCCTCGACAGGCCGGAGCCTATTTT	CASSSPRQAGAYF
TRBV18	TRBD2	few	TRBJ2-2	TGTGCCAGCTCAAGGACTAGCGGCCAGAACACCGGGGAGCTGTTTTTT	CASSRTSGQNTGELFF
TRBV7-2	.	few	TRBJ2-1	TGTGCCAGCAGCTTAGCGCTAGGGATCGGCTACAATGAGCAGTTCTTC	CASSLALGIGYNEQFF
TRBV12-3/TRBV12-4	.	.	TRBJ2-1	TGTGCCAGCAGTTTACGGAGCGGGCCCTACAATGAGCAGTTCTTC	CASSLRSGPYNEQFF
TRBV5-5	.	few	TRBJ1-5	TGTGCCAGCAGCTTGTTCGGTAGCAATCAGCCCCAGCATTTT	CASSLFGSNQPQHF
TRBV3-1	.	few	TRBJ2-6	TGTGCCAGCAGCCAAGATGGCAGGGGAGGATCTGGGGCCAACGTCCTGACTTTC	CASSQDGRGGSGANVLTF
TRBV10-3	TRBD1	.	TRBJ1-2	TGTGCCATCAGAGCTCTGACAGGGACCTATGGCTACACCTTC	CAIRALTGTYGYTF
TRBV7-2	.	few	TRBJ1-2	TGTGCCAGCAGCTTAGTTCCCTCCCGACGACCCTATGGCTACACCTTC	CASSLVPSRRPYGYTF
TRBV5-1	.	few	TRBJ2-3	TGCGCCAGCAGCCGTGACACGCCTAGCACAGATACGCAGTATTTT	CASSRDTPSTDTQYF
TRBV15	.	few	TRBJ1-5	TGTGCCACCAGCAGTCGACAAGGGTTTGAGGAGCCCCAGCATTTT	CATSSRQGFEEPQHF
TRBV4-3	.	.	TRBJ2-3	TGCGCCAGCAGCCAAGATTGGGGTCATACGCAGTATTTT	CASSQDWGHTQYF
TRBV7-9	.	.	TRBJ2-3	TGTGCCAGCAGGCGGACGGGGGCCGGCACAGATACGCAGTATTTT	CASRRTGAGTDTQYF
TRBV12-3/TRBV12-4	.	few	TRBJ1-5	TGTGCCAGCAGCGGGCCAGGGAGCAATCAGCCCCAGCATTTT	CASSGPGSNQPQHF
TRBV29-1	.	few	TRBJ2-7	TGCAGCGTTGTACATTACGAGCAGTACTTC	CSVVHYEQYF